The T cell receptor beta chain described here comes from a study of cytomegalovirus exposure and HLA in healthy donors. Study findings and constraints: Analysis performed later found around 15,000 TCR beta sequences associated with HLA alleles at 0.05 false discovery rate. When a later analysis compared HLA-associated TCR beta chains with equally common others, the HLA-associated chains turned out to be more clonally expanded and to have lower generation probabilities.

This clone was seen once. Its antigen remains unidentified. The CDR3 loop spans 15 amino acids. Trimming removed 0 bases from V and 8 bases from J, with 15 bases in between. CDR1 SGDLS and CDR2 YYNGEE come from the germline V gene. Primers for the PCR totalled 60 Vbeta and 13 Jbeta. Here immunoSEQ multiplex PCR was the method, and the copy in TCRdb shows in-frame clones only, minus some. The sample consists of about 140,000 clones, 70% to 90% of them appearing once. The clonotype originates from a man aged 45-65 years in good health and CMV-seronegative. Sample: PBMCs. V is TRBV9 and J is TRBJ2-1, with D perhaps matching TRBD1 (6 bases). CDR3: CASSVDRDVGYEQFF. The CDR3 nucleotides read TGTGCCAGCAGCGTAGACAGGGATGTTGGTTATGAGCAGTTCTTC.